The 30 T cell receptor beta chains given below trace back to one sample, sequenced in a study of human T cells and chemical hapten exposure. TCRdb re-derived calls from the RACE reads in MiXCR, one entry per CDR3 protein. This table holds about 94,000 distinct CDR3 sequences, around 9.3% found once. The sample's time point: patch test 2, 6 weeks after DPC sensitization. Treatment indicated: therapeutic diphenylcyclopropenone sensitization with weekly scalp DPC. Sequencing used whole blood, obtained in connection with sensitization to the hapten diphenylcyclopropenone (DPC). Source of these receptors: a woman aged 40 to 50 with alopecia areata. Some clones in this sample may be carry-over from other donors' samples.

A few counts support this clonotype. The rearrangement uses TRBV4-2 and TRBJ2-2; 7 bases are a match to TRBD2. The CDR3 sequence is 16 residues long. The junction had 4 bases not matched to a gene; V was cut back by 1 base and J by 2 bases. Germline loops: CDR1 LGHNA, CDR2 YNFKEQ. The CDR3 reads CASSQALADNTGELFF. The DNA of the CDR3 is TGTGCCAGCAGCCAAGCTCTAGCGGATAACACCGGGGAGCTGTTTTTT.

CDR3 sequence (DNA): TGTGCCAGCAGTTTAGTCAGCATGAACACTGAAGCTTTCTTT. This sequence encodes CASSLVSMNTEAFF. The genes are TRBV28 and TRBJ1-1; D is undetermined. This CDR3 contains 14 residues. V was shortened by 2 bases and J by 0 bases, with 7 bases between the two germline ends. In germline, CDR1 is MDHEN, CDR2 SYDVKM.

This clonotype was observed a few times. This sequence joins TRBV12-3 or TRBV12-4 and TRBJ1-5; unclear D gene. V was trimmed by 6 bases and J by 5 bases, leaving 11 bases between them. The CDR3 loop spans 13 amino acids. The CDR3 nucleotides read TGTGCCAGCAGGTGGGCTGTAGATCAGCCCCAGCATTTT. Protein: CASRWAVDQPQHF.

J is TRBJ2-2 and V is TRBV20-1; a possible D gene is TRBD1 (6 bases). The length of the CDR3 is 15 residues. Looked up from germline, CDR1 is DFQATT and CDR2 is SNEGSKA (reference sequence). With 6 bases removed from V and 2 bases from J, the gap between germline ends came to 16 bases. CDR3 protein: CSAYREPINTGELFF. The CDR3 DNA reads TGCAGTGCATACAGGGAACCCATAAACACCGGGGAGCTGTTTTTT.

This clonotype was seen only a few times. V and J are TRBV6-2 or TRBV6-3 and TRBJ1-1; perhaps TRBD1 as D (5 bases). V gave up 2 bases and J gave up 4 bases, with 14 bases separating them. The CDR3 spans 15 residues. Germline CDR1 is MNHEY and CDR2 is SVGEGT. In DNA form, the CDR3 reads TGTGCCAGCAGTTACGCCCGACGGGGCGGCACTGAAGCTTTCTTT. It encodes CASSYARRGGTEAFF.

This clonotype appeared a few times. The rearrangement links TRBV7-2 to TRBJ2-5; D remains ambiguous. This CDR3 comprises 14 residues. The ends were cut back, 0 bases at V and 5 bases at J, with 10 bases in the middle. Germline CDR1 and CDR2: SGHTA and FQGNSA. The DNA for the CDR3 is TGTGCCAGCAGCTTAGCGGTGTCTATGGAGACCCAGTACTTC. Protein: CASSLAVSMETQYF.

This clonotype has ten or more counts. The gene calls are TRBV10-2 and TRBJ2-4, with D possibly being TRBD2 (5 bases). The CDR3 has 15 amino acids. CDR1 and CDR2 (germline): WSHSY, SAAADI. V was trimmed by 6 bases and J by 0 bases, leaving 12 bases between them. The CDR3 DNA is TGCGCCAGCAGGGGAAGCGGTGTAGCCAAAAACATTCAGTACTTC. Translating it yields CASRGSGVAKNIQYF.

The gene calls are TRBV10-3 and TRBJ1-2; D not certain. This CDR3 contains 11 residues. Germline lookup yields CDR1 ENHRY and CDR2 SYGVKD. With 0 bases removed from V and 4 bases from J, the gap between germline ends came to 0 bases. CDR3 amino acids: CAISESYGYTF. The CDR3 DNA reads TGTGCCATCAGTGAGTCCTATGGCTACACCTTC.

Here the CDR3 DNA reads TGTGCCAGCAGCCGGACTAGCGGGAATGTACAAGAGACCCAGTACTTC. It is translated as CASSRTSGNVQETQYF. The chain uses TRBV11-2 and TRBJ2-5; TRBD2 agrees at 12 bases. Trimming removed 5 bases from V and 2 bases from J; junction bases left unmatched: 6. CDR1 and CDR2 (germline): SGHAT, FQNNGV. CDR3 length: 16 amino acids.

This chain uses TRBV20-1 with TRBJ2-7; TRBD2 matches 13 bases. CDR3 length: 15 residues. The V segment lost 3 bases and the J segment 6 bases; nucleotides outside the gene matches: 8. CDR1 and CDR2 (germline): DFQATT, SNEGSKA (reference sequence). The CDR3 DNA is TGCAGTGCTAGGCCGACTAGCGGGAGGCTTGGCGAGCAGTACTTC. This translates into CSARPTSGRLGEQYF.

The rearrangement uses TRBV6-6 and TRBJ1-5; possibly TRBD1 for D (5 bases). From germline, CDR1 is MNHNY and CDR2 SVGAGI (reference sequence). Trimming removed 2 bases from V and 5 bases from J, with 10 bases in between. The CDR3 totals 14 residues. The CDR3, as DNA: TGTGCCAGCAGTTACCCCGAGGGGCATCAGCCCCAGCATTTT. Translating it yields CASSYPEGHQPQHF.

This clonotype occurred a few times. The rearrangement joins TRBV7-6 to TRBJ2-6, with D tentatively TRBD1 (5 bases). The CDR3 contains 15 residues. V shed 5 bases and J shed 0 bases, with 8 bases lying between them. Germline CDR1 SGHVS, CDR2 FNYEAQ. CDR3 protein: CASSPTVSGANVLTF. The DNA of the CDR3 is TGTGCCAGCAGCCCGACAGTCTCTGGGGCCAACGTCCTGACTTTC.

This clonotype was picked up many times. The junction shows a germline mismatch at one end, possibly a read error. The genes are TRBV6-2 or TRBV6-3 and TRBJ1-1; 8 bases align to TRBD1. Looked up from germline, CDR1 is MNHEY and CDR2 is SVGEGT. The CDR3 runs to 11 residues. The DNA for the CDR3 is TGTGCCAGCGGTCAGGGGGCGACCGCGATTTTT. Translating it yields CASGQGATAIF.

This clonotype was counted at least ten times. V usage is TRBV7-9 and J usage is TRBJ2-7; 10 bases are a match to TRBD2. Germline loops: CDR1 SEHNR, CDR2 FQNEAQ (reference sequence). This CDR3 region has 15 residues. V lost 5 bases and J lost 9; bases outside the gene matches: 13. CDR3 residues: CASSPSGSLVGGQYF. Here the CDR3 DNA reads TGTGCCAGCAGCCCTAGCGGGAGCCTCGTAGGTGGGCAGTACTTC.

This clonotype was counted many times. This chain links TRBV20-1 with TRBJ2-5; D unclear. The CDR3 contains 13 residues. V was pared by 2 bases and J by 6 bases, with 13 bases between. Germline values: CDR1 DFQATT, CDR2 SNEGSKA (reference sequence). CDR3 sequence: CSARSPRGKTQYF. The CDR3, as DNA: TGCAGTGCTAGATCACCAAGAGGAAAGACCCAGTACTTC.

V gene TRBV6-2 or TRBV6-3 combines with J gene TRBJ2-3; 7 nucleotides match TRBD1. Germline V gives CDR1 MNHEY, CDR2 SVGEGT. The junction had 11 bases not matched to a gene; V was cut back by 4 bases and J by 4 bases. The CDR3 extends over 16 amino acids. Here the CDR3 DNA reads TGTGCCAGCAGTTTCCGAGACAGGGAGAGCGCAGATACGCAGTATTTT. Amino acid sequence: CASSFRDRESADTQYF.

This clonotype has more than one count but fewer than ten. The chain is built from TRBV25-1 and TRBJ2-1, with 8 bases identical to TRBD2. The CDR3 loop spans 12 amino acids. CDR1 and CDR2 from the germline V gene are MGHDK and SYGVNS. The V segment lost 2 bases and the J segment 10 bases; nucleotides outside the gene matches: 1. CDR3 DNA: TGTGCCAGCAGTGAAGGCGGGGGGGAGCAGTTCTTC. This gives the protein CASSEGGGEQFF.

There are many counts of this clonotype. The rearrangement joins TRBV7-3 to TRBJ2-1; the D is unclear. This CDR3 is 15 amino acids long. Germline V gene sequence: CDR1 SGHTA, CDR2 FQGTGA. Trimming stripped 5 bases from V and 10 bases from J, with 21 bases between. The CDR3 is CASSTYNTGLSEQFF. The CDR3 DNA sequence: TGTGCCAGCAGCACTTACAATACTGGGCTATCCGAGCAGTTCTTC. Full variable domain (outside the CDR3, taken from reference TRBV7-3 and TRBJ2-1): GAGVSQTPSNKVTEKGKYVELRCDPISGHTALYWYRQSLGQGPEFLIYFQGTGAADDSGLPNDRFFAVRPEGSVSTLKIQRTERGDSAVYLCASSTYNTGLSEQFFGPGTRLTVL.

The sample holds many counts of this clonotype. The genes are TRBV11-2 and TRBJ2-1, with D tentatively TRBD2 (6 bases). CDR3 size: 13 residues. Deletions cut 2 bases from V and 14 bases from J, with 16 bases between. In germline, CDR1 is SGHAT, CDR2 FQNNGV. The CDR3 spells CASSLRLGDGKFF. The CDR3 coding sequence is TGTGCCAGCAGCTTACGACTAGGGGATGGGAAGTTCTTC.

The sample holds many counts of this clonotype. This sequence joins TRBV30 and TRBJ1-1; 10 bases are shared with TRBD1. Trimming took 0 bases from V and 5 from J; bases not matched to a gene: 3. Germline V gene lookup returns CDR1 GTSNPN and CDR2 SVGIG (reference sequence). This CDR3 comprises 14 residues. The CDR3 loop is CAWSVTGGMTEAFF. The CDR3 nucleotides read TGTGCCTGGAGTGTGACAGGGGGCATGACTGAAGCTTTCTTT.

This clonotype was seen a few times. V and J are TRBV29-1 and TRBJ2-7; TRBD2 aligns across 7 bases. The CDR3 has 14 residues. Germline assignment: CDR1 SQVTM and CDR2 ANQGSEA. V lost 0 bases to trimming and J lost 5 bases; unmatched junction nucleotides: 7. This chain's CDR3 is CSVEDEGGPHEQYF. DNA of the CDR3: TGCAGCGTTGAAGATGAGGGAGGGCCCCACGAGCAGTACTTC.

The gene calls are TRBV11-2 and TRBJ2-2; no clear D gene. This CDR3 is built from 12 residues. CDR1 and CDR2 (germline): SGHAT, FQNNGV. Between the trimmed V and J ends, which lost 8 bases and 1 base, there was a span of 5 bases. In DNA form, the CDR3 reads TGTGCCAGCGGGCGGAACACCGGGGAGCTGTTTTTT. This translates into CASGRNTGELFF.

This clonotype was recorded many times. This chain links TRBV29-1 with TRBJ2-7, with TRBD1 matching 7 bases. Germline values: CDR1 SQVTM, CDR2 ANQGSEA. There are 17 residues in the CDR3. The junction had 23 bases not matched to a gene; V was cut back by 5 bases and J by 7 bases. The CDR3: CSVTKLRQGRSYLEQYF. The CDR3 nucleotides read TGCAGCGTTACGAAACTAAGACAGGGCAGATCTTATTTAGAGCAGTACTTC.

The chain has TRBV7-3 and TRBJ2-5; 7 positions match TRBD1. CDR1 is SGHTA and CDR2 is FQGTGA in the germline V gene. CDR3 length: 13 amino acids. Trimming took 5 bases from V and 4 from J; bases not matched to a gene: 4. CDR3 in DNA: TGTGCCAGCAGCACAGGGGTTAGAGAGACCCAGTACTTC. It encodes CASSTGVRETQYF.

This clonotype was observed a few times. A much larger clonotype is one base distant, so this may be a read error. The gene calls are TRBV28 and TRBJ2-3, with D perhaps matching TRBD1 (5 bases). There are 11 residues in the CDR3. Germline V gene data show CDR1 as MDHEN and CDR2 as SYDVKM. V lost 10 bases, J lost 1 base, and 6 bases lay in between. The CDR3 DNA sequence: TGTGCCATCAGGGGCACAGATACGCAGTATTTT. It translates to CAIRGTDTQYF. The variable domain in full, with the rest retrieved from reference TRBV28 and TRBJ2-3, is DVKVTQSSRYLVKRTGEKVFLECVQDMDHENMFWYRQDPGLGLRLIYFSYDVKMKEKGDIPEGYSVSREKKERFSLILESASTNQTSMYLCAIRGTDTQYFGPGTRLTVL.

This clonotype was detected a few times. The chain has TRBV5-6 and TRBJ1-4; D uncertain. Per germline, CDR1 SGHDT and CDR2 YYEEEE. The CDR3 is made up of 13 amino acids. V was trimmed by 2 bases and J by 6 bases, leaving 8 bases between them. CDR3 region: CASSFGSDEKLFF. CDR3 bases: TGTGCCAGCAGCTTCGGCTCGGATGAAAAACTGTTTTTT.

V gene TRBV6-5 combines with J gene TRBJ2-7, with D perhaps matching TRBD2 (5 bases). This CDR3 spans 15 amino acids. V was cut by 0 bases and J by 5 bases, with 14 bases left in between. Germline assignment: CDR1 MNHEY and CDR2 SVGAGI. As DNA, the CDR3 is TGTGCCAGCAGTTACTCGAATAGATTGAGGGACGAGCAGTACTTC. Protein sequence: CASSYSNRLRDEQYF.

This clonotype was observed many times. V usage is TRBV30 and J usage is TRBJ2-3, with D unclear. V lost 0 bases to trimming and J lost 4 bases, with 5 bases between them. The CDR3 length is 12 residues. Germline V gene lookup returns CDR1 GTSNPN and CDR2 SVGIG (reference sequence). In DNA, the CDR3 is TGTGCCTGGAGTGTCCCCCCAGATACGCAGTATTTT. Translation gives CAWSVPPDTQYF.

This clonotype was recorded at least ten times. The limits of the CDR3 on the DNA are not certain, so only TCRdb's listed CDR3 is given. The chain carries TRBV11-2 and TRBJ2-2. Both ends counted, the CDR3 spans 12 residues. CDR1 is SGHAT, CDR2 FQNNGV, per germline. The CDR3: CASSFGNGELFF.

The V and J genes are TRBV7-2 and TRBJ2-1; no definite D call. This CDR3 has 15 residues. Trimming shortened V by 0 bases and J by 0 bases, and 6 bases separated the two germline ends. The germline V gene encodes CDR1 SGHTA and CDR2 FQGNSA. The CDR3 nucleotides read TGTGCCAGCAGCTTAGCCCACAGCTCCTACAATGAGCAGTTCTTC. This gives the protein CASSLAHSSYNEQFF.